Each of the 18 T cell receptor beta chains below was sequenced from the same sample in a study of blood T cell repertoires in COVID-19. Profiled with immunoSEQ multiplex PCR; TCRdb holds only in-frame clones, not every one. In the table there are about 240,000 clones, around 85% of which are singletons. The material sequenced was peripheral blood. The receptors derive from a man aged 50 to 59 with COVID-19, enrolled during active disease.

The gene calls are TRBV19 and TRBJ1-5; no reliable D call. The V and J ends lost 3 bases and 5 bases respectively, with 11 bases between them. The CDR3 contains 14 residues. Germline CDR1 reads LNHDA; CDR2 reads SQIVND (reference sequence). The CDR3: CASSIGYTDQPQHF. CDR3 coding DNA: TGTGCCAGTAGTATCGGGTACACGGATCAGCCCCAGCATTTT. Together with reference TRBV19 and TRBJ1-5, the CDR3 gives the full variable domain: DGGITQSPKYLFRKEGQNVTLSCEQNLNHDAMYWYRQDPGQGLRLIYYSQIVNDFQKGDIAEGYSVSREKKESFPLTVTSAQKNPTAFYLCASSIGYTDQPQHFGDGTRLSIL.

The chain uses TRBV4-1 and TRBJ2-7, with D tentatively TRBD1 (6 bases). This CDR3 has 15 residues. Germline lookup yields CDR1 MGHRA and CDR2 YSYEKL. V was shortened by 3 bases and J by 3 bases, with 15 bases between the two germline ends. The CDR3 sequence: CASSHPDRPNYEQYF. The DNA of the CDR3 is TGCGCCAGCAGCCATCCCGACAGGCCAAACTACGAGCAGTACTTC.

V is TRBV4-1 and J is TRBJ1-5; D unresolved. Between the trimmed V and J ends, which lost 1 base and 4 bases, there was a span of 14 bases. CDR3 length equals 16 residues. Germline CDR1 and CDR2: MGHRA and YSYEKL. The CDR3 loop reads CASSQAGRLENQPQHF. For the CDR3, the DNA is TGCGCCAGCAGCCAAGCAGGAAGGTTAGAGAATCAGCCCCAGCATTTT.

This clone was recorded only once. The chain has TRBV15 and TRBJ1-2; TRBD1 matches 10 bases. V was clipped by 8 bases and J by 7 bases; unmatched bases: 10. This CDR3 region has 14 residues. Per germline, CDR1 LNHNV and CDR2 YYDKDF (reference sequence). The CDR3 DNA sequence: TGTGCCACCCGGGACAGGGGCGTCTTAGGTGGCTACACCTTC. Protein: CATRDRGVLGGYTF.

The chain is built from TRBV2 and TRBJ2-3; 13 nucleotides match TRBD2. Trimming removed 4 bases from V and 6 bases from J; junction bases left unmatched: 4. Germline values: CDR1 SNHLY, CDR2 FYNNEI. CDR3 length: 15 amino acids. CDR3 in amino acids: CASSVLTSGGDTQYF. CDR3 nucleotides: TGTGCCAGCAGTGTGTTGACTAGCGGGGGGGATACGCAGTATTTT.

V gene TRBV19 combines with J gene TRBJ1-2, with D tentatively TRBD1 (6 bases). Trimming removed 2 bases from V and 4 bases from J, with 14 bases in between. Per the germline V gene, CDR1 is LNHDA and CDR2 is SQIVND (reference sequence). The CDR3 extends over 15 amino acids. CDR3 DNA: TGTGCCAGTAGTATACTCGGGGGGGCCGGCTATGGCTACACCTTC. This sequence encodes CASSILGGAGYGYTF.

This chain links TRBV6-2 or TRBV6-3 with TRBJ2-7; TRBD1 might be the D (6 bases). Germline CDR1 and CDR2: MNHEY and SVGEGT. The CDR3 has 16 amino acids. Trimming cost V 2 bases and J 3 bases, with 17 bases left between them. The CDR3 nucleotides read TGTGCCAGCAGTTACAGCAGGCATAAGGGGGACTACGAGCAGTACTTC. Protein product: CASSYSRHKGDYEQYF.

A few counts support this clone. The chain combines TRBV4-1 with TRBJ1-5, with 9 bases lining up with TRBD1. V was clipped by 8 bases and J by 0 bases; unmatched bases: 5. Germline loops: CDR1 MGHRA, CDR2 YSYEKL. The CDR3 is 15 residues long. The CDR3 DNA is TGCGCCAGCCGACAGGGGGAAGATAGCAATCAGCCCCAGCATTTT. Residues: CASRQGEDSNQPQHF.

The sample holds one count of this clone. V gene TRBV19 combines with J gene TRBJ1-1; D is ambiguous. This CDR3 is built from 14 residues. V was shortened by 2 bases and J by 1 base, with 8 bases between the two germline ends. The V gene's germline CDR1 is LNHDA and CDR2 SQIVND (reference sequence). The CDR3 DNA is TGTGCCAGTAGTATAAACACGGGGAACACTGAAGCTTTCTTT. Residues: CASSINTGNTEAFF.

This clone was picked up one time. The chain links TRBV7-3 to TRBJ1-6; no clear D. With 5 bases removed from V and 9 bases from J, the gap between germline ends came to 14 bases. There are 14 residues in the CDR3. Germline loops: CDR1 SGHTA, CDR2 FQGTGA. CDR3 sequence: CASSLDNISSPLHF. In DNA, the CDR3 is TGTGCCAGCAGCCTCGACAATATTTCTTCACCCCTCCACTTT.

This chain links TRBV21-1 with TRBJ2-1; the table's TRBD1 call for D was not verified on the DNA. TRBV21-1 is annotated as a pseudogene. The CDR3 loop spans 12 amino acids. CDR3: CASSTTGHEQFF. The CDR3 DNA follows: TGTGCCAGCAGCACAACAGGGCATGAGCAGTTCTTC.

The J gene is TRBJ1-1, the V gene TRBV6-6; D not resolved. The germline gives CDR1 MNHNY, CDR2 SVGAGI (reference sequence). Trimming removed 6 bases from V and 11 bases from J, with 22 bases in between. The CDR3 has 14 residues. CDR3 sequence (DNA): TGTGCCAGCAGCAAAACTCCCGGGGTGGGATTTGCTTTCTTT. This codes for CASSKTPGVGFAFF.

This CDR3 is CASSLRPSGQGGNEQFF. DNA of the CDR3: TGTGCCAGCAGCTTACGCCCTTCCGGACAGGGTGGGAATGAGCAGTTCTTC. The V and J genes are TRBV7-6 and TRBJ2-1, with 8 bases matching TRBD1. Looked up from germline, CDR1 is SGHVS and CDR2 is FNYEAQ. The CDR3 runs 17 residues. Losses at the gene ends were 2 bases for V and 7 bases for J; bases not matched to a gene: 13.

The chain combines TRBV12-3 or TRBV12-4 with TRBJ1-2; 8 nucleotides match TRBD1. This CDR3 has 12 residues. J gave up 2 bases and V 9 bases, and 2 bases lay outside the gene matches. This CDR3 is CASGQGNYGYTF. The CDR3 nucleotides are TGTGCCAGTGGACAGGGAAACTATGGCTACACCTTC.

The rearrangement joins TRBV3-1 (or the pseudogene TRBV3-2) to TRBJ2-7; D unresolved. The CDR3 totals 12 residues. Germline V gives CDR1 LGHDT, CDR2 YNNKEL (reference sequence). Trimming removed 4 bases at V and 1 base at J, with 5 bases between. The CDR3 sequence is CASSLQSYEQYF. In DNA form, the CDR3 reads TGTGCCAGCAGCCTCCAGTCCTACGAGCAGTACTTC.

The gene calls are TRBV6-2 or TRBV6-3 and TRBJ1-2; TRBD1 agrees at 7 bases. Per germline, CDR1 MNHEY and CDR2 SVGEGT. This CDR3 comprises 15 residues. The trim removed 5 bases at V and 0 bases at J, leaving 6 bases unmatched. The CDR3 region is CASSTDRSPNYGYTF. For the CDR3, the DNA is TGTGCCAGCAGTACGGACAGGAGTCCTAACTATGGCTACACCTTC.

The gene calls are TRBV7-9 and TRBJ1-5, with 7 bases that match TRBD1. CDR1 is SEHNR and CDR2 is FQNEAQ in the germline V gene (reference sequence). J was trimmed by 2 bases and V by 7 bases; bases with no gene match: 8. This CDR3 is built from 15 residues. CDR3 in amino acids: CASNDDRAGNQPQHF. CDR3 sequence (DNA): TGTGCCAGCAACGACGACAGGGCCGGCAATCAGCCCCAGCATTTT.

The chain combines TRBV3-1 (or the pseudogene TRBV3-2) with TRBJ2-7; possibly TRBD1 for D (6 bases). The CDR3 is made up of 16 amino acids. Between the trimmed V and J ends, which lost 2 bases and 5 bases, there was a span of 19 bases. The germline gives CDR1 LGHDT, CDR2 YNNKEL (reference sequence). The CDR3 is CASSQRPLGQMDEQYF. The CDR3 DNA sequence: TGTGCCAGCAGCCAAAGGCCCCTTGGACAGATGGACGAGCAGTACTTC.